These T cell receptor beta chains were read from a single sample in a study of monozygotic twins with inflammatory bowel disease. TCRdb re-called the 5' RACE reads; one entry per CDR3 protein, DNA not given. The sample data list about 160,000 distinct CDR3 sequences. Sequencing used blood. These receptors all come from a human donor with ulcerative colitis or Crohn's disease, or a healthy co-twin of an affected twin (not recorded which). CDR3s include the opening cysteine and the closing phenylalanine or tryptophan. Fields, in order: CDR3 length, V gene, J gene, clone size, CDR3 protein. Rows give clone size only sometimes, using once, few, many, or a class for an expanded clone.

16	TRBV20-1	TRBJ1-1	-	CSARDRVRGLNTEAFF
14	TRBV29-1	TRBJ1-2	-	CSVLLGDSYYGYTF
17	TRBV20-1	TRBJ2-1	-	CSARDPSASGYLNEQFF
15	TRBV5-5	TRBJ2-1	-	CASSPGVASYNEQFF
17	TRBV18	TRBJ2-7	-	CASSPPGGAGSSYEQYF
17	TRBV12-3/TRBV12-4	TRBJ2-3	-	CASSFSGEAPSTDTQYF
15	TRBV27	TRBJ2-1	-	CASRDPGQINNEQFF
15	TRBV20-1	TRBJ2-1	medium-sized	CSARSRGLSYNEQFF
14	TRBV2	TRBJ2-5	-	CASRPLASEETQYF
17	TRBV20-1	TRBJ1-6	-	CSATPVEGQGINSPLHF
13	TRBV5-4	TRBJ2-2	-	CASMRLDTGELFF
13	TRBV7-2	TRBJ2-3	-	CASSLKGPDTQYF
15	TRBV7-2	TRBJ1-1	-	CASSLGTGGYTEAFF
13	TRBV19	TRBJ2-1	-	CASSGESGNEQFF
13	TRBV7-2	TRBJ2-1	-	CASSLARSNEQFF
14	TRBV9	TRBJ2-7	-	CASSIAGGLDEQYF
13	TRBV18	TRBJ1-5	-	CASSPGAWVPQHF
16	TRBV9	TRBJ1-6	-	CASREFPGTLNSPLHF
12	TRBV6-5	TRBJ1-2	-	CASRRGSYGYTF
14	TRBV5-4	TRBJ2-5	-	CASSLDRGRETQYF
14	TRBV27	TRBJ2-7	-	CASCIQYGSYEQYF
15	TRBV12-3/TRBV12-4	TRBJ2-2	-	CASSSGTTNTGELFF
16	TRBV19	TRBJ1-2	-	CASSPAGGGDSYGYTF
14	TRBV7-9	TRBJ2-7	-	CASSLSGTSHEQYF
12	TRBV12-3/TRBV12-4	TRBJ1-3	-	CASSFFGNTIYF
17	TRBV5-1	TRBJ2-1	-	CASSLVVLRESYNEQFF
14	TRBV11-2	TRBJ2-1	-	CASSKQGNLDEQFF
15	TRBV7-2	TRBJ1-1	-	CASSFTGRISTEAFF
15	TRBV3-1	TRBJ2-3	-	CASSGGNGGDDTQYF
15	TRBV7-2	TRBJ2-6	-	CASSADGSGANVLTF
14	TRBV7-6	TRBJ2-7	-	CASSILGQGGEQYF
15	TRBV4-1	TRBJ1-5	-	CASSRPGGGNQPQHF
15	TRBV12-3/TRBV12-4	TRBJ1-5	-	CASSRGQGAGQPQHF
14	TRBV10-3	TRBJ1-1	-	CAIRLDSVNTEAFF
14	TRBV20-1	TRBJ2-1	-	CSASKVEGGALKFF
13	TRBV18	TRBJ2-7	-	CASSPRTGDEQYF
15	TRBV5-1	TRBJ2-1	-	CASSTGTSPYNEQFF
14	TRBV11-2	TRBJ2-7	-	CASSRRDRAYEQYF
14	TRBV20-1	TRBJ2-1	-	CSFMDAGRYNEQFF
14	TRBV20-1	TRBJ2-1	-	CSATGSGLNREQFF
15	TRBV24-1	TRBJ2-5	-	CATSDSSANQETQYF
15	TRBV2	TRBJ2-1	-	CASSGISGGAGEQFF
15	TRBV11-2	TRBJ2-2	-	CASTWQGVDTGELFF
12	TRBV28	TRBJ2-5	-	CATSPPQETQYF
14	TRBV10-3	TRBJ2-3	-	CAISAGWGTDTQYF
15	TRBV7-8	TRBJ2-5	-	CASSSTRDSQETQYF
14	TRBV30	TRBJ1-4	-	CAWSRRLEGEKLFF
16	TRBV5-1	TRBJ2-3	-	CASSLNPRGQGDTQYF
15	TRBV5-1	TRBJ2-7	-	CASSLATGRTYEQYF